The TCR beta chain described here comes from a study of blood T cells in healthy people across ages. This clonotype turned up a few times. Mismatch with germline at one junction end may stem from a read error. The CDR3 runs to 17 residues. Germline V gives CDR1 MNHNY, CDR2 SVGAGI (reference sequence). The authors ran a second PCR of roughly 6 to 12 cycles using a sample-barcoded 5' primer and a J-beta primer mix. TCRdb reprocessed the 5' RACE reads via MiXCR and lists one record per CDR3 protein. Of 1.5 million or so distinct CDR3 sequences listed, 42% were seen once; the top ten hold roughly 8.2%. Sequences were obtained from blood. The V call is TRBV6-6, the J call TRBJ2-1; 13 bases are shared with TRBD2. The receptor's source is a woman aged 18-30 years in good health. CDR3 sequence: CVSSYPPGTSGTIEQFF. The CDR3 DNA sequence: TGTGTCAGCAGTTACCCGCCAGGGACTAGCGGGACAATTGAGCAGTTCTTC.